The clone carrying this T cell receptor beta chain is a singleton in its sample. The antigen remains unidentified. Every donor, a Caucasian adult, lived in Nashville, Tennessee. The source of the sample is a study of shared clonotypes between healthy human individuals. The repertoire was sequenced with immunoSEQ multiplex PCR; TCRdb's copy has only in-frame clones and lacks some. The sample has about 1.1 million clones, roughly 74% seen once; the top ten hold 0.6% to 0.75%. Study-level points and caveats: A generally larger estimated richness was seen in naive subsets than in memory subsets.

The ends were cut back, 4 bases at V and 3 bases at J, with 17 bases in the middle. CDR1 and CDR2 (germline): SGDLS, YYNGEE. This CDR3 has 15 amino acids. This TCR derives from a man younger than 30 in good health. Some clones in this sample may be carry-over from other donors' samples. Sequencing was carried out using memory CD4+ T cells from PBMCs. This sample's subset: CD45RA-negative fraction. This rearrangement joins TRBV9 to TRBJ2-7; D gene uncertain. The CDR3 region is CASSPNPAVSYEQYF. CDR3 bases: TGTGCCAGCAGCCCCAACCCGGCGGTTAGCTACGAGCAGTACTTC.